This T cell receptor (beta chain) was found in a study of T-cell memory formation after mild COVID-19. This clonotype was detected many times. What it binds is not known. Whole-study findings and limits: What remained unconfirmed was the SARS-CoV-2 specificity of second-wave clones peaking on day 37. There were some responding clones in pre-infection memory, which suggested that cross-reactive memory had joined. A balance of CD4 and CD8 characterized clones contracting day 15 to 85, whereas later expanders leaned CD4+.

TCR alpha and TCR beta cDNA libraries carrying sample barcodes and UMIs came from 5'RACE with constant-segment primers. TCRdb processed the 5' RACE reads anew with MiXCR; each CDR3 protein has one entry. The sample yields 450,000 or so distinct CDR3 sequences, roughly 23% seen once. Trimming pared 3 bases from V and 1 base from J, leaving 7 bases between. CDR3 size: 14 residues. Germline V gives CDR1 SGHRS, CDR2 YFSETQ. Input material: PBMCs or a T cell subset sorted from them (not recorded which). The chain recombines TRBV5-1 with TRBJ2-2; D possibly corresponds to TRBD1 (6 bases). The TCR originated in an adult woman who had mild COVID-19 (a few samples of this study predate the infection). Cell type and time point are not known. The CDR3 sequence: CASSWTENTGELFF. CDR3 in DNA: TGCGCCAGCAGCTGGACAGAGAACACCGGGGAGCTGTTTTTT.